This T cell receptor (beta chain) was sequenced during a study of T-cell reconstitution after alpha-beta-depleted transplantation in children. The CDR3 consists of 16 residues. Trimming cost V 2 bases and J 2 bases, with 13 bases left between them. Germline V lookup: CDR1 MNHEY, CDR2 SVGEGT. Unique molecular identifiers were used to barcode this TCRbeta library. TCRdb re-called the PCR reads through MiXCR, storing one row per CDR3 protein. Of about 350,000 distinct CDR3 sequences listed, about 14% were seen once; the top ten hold around 4.5%. This clonotype came up a few times. This receptor was obtained from a human donor who donated a stem cell graft to a child with Fanconi anemia. The starting material was PBMCs, obtained from the stem cell graft. The chain uses TRBV6-2 or TRBV6-3 and TRBJ2-1; no reliable D call. The DNA for the CDR3 is TGTGCCAGCAGTTACGTACAGCTATACCCCTACAATGAGCAGTTCTTC. It translates to CASSYVQLYPYNEQFF.